A selection of T cell receptor beta chains follows, all from one sample in a study of T cell clones after liver transplantation. TCRdb's table, derived via immunoSEQ multiplex PCR, lists solely in-frame clones and lacks some. The sample includes roughly 70,000 clones, about 80% of them seen just once. The starting material was CD4+ T cells from blood, obtained before liver transplant. Receptors originate from a human donor who received a liver transplant. The CDR3 runs from the conserved cysteine through the conserved F or W. D genes are given only for firm matches. Size is omitted from some rows. Given values are once, few, many or a class for expanded clones.

j_gene: TRBJ2-7; v_gene: TRBV10-3; abundance: NA; d_gene: NA; CDR3aa: CAISESRPTSSYEQYF; CDR3nt: TGTGCCATCAGTGAGTCACGACCGACGAGCTCCTACGAGCAGTACTTC
j_gene: TRBJ1-2; v_gene: TRBV7-2; abundance: NA; d_gene: NA; CDR3aa: CASSSLQGRNYGYTF; CDR3nt: TGTGCCAGCAGCTCACTCCAGGGGAGAAACTATGGCTACACCTTC
j_gene: TRBJ1-2; v_gene: TRBV11-2; abundance: NA; d_gene: NA; CDR3aa: CASSRPGDYGYTF; CDR3nt: TGTGCCAGCAGCCGTCCTGGGGATTATGGCTACACCTTC
j_gene: TRBJ2-5; v_gene: TRBV5-1; abundance: NA; d_gene: TRBD2; CDR3aa: CASSSTSGRVETQYF; CDR3nt: TGCGCCAGCAGCTCAACTAGCGGGAGGGTTGAGACCCAGTACTTC
j_gene: TRBJ1-5; v_gene: TRBV28; abundance: medium-sized; d_gene: NA; CDR3aa: CASSLTVQGGQPQHF; CDR3nt: TGTGCCAGCAGTTTAACAGTACAAGGAGGTCAGCCCCAGCATTTT
j_gene: TRBJ1-1; v_gene: TRBV10-1; abundance: NA; d_gene: TRBD1; CDR3aa: CASRQGAGEAFF; CDR3nt: TGCGCCAGCAGGCAGGGGGCTGGTGAAGCTTTCTTT
j_gene: TRBJ2-2; v_gene: TRBV11-2; abundance: NA; d_gene: NA; CDR3aa: CASSLDQGPLLFF; CDR3nt: TGTGCCAGCAGCTTAGATCAGGGCCCTCTGCTGTTTTTT
j_gene: TRBJ2-1; v_gene: TRBV7-3; abundance: NA; d_gene: NA; CDR3aa: CASSPTPYNEQFF; CDR3nt: TGTGCCAGCAGCCCAACTCCCTACAATGAGCAGTTCTTC
j_gene: TRBJ2-7; v_gene: TRBV5-1; abundance: once; d_gene: TRBD2; CDR3aa: CASSRGGLAEVYEQYF; CDR3nt: TGCGCCAGCAGCCGCGGGGGACTAGCGGAAGTCTACGAGCAGTACTTC
j_gene: TRBJ2-7; v_gene: TRBV19; abundance: NA; d_gene: NA; CDR3aa: CASSISGGGNLAYEQYF; CDR3nt: TGTGCCAGTAGTATTAGTGGAGGCGGGAATCTTGCCTACGAGCAGTACTTC
j_gene: TRBJ1-1; v_gene: TRBV5-1; abundance: NA; d_gene: NA; CDR3aa: CASSPLGVTNTEAFF; CDR3nt: TGCGCCAGCAGCCCCCTGGGGGTTACGAACACTGAAGCTTTCTTT
j_gene: TRBJ2-1; v_gene: TRBV9; abundance: NA; d_gene: TRBD2; CDR3aa: CASSISGTYNEQFF; CDR3nt: TGTGCCAGCAGCATTAGCGGGACTTACAATGAGCAGTTCTTC
j_gene: TRBJ1-1; v_gene: TRBV16; abundance: NA; d_gene: TRBD1; CDR3aa: CASSPRQGANTEAFF; CDR3nt: TGTGCCAGCAGCCCCCGACAGGGGGCGAACACTGAAGCTTTCTTT
j_gene: TRBJ2-1; v_gene: TRBV19; abundance: NA; d_gene: TRBD1; CDR3aa: CASSGTGLYNEQFF; CDR3nt: TGTGCCAGTAGTGGGACAGGCCTCTACAATGAGCAGTTCTTC
j_gene: TRBJ2-2; v_gene: TRBV28; abundance: once; d_gene: NA; CDR3aa: CASSRVGELFF; CDR3nt: TGTGCCAGCAGCCGGGTCGGGGAGCTGTTTTTT
j_gene: TRBJ2-1; v_gene: TRBV15; abundance: NA; d_gene: NA; CDR3aa: CATSRDPGYNEQFF; CDR3nt: TGTGCCACCAGCAGAGATCCAGGTTACAATGAGCAGTTCTTC
j_gene: TRBJ2-5; v_gene: TRBV18; abundance: NA; d_gene: NA; CDR3aa: CASSPGVETQYF; CDR3nt: TGTGCCAGCTCACCGGGCGTGGAGACCCAGTACTTC
j_gene: TRBJ2-3; v_gene: TRBV2; abundance: NA; d_gene: TRBD1; CDR3aa: CASSVTGVDTQYF; CDR3nt: TGTGCCAGCAGTGTCACAGGGGTGGATACGCAGTATTTT
j_gene: TRBJ2-1; v_gene: TRBV5-1; abundance: NA; d_gene: NA; CDR3aa: CASSLVASLRQFF; CDR3nt: TGCGCCAGCAGCTTGGTGGCAAGTTTGCGGCAGTTCTTC
j_gene: TRBJ2-1; v_gene: TRBV6-1; abundance: NA; d_gene: NA; CDR3aa: CASSEEYNEQFF; CDR3nt: TGTGCCAGCAGTGAAGAGTACAATGAGCAGTTCTTC
j_gene: TRBJ1-5; v_gene: TRBV28; abundance: NA; d_gene: NA; CDR3aa: CASSPPSTHSDQPQHF; CDR3nt: TGTGCCAGCAGTCCCCCCTCGACGCATTCCGATCAGCCCCAGCATTTT
j_gene: TRBJ2-6; v_gene: TRBV5-1; abundance: NA; d_gene: NA; CDR3aa: CASSLVMGRFSGANVLTF; CDR3nt: TGCGCCAGCAGCTTGGTAATGGGCCGCTTCTCTGGGGCCAACGTCCTGACTTTC
j_gene: TRBJ1-5; v_gene: TRBV18; abundance: NA; d_gene: NA; CDR3aa: CASSPSGQKNQPQHF; CDR3nt: TGTGCCAGCTCACCATCGGGACAAAAAAATCAGCCCCAGCATTTT
j_gene: TRBJ2-3; v_gene: TRBV11-3; abundance: NA; d_gene: TRBD2; CDR3aa: CASSPGTIAGTDTQYF; CDR3nt: TGTGCCAGCAGCCCGGGAACCATAGCGGGGACAGATACGCAGTATTTT
j_gene: TRBJ2-2; v_gene: TRBV29-1; abundance: NA; d_gene: NA; CDR3aa: CSVESQGIGELFF; CDR3nt: TGCAGCGTTGAGTCCCAGGGGATCGGGGAGCTGTTTTTT
j_gene: TRBJ1-1; v_gene: TRBV2; abundance: NA; d_gene: NA; CDR3aa: CASTRGVGTEAFF; CDR3nt: TGTGCCAGCACCAGAGGGGTAGGCACTGAAGCTTTCTTT
j_gene: TRBJ1-5; v_gene: TRBV28; abundance: NA; d_gene: NA; CDR3aa: CASRITGSVQPQHF; CDR3nt: TGTGCCAGCAGAATAACAGGGTCCGTTCAGCCCCAGCATTTT
j_gene: TRBJ2-3; v_gene: TRBV19; abundance: NA; d_gene: NA; CDR3aa: CASSLDWTTQYF; CDR3nt: TGTGCCAGTAGCTTAGATTGGACTACCCAGTATTTT
j_gene: TRBJ2-6; v_gene: TRBV19; abundance: once; d_gene: NA; CDR3aa: CASSMGSRVAGANVLTF; CDR3nt: TGTGCCAGTAGTATGGGGAGCAGGGTAGCTGGGGCCAACGTCCTGACTTTC
j_gene: TRBJ2-5; v_gene: TRBV19; abundance: few; d_gene: NA; CDR3aa: CASSIAGETQYF; CDR3nt: TGTGCCAGTAGTATAGCGGGAGAGACCCAGTACTTC
j_gene: TRBJ1-2; v_gene: TRBV28; abundance: NA; d_gene: NA; CDR3aa: CASSLDPVGYGYTF; CDR3nt: TGTGCCAGCAGTCTGGACCCCGTAGGCTATGGCTACACCTTC
j_gene: TRBJ1-1; v_gene: TRBV5-5; abundance: NA; d_gene: TRBD1; CDR3aa: CAFSGGTGGTEAFF; CDR3nt: TGTGCCTTCAGCGGTGGGACAGGGGGTACTGAAGCTTTCTTT
j_gene: TRBJ2-7; v_gene: TRBV6-1; abundance: once; d_gene: NA; CDR3aa: CASRSLYEQYF; CDR3nt: TGTGCCAGCAGATCCCTTTACGAGCAGTACTTC
j_gene: TRBJ1-1; v_gene: TRBV11-2; abundance: NA; d_gene: NA; CDR3aa: CASSKRGTSRANTEAFF; CDR3nt: TGTGCCAGCAGCAAGCGAGGGACGTCCCGGGCGAACACTGAAGCTTTCTTT
j_gene: TRBJ1-5; v_gene: TRBV5-1; abundance: NA; d_gene: NA; CDR3aa: CASSSVDAFNQPQHF; CDR3nt: TGCGCCAGCAGCTCGGTTGACGCCTTCAATCAGCCCCAGCATTTT
j_gene: TRBJ1-1; v_gene: TRBV5-1; abundance: once; d_gene: NA; CDR3aa: CASSLSGRSHMNTEAFF; CDR3nt: TGCGCCAGCAGCTTGTCGGGCAGGAGCCACATGAACACTGAAGCTTTCTTT
j_gene: TRBJ2-1; v_gene: TRBV28; abundance: few; d_gene: TRBD2; CDR3aa: CASSSTSGRAPNNEQFF; CDR3nt: TGTGCCAGCAGTTCAACTAGCGGGAGGGCCCCAAACAATGAGCAGTTCTTC
j_gene: TRBJ2-3; v_gene: TRBV29-1; abundance: NA; d_gene: NA; CDR3aa: CSAWGGSTDTQYF; CDR3nt: TGCAGCGCTTGGGGCGGGAGCACAGATACGCAGTATTTT
j_gene: TRBJ2-7; v_gene: TRBV7-9; abundance: NA; d_gene: NA; CDR3aa: CASSLTWTAEQYF; CDR3nt: TGTGCCAGCAGCTTAACGTGGACAGCGGAGCAGTACTTC
j_gene: TRBJ2-7; v_gene: TRBV4-1; abundance: NA; d_gene: NA; CDR3aa: CASSQDVRDEQYF; CDR3nt: TGCGCCAGCAGCCAAGATGTGCGGGACGAGCAGTACTTC
j_gene: TRBJ2-7; v_gene: TRBV5-4; abundance: NA; d_gene: TRBD2; CDR3aa: CASSLGISGGPEQYF; CDR3nt: TGTGCCAGCAGCTTGGGAATTAGCGGGGGCCCCGAGCAGTACTTC
j_gene: TRBJ2-2; v_gene: TRBV5-1; abundance: NA; d_gene: TRBD1; CDR3aa: CASSPGGIVAGELFF; CDR3nt: TGCGCCAGCAGCCCAGGGGGTATAGTGGCCGGGGAGCTGTTTTTT
j_gene: TRBJ2-6; v_gene: TRBV4-3; abundance: NA; d_gene: NA; CDR3aa: CASSRGRDSGANVLTF; CDR3nt: TGCGCCAGCAGTAGGGGTCGGGACTCTGGGGCCAACGTCCTGACTTTC
j_gene: TRBJ2-2; v_gene: TRBV5-6; abundance: NA; d_gene: NA; CDR3aa: CASSLVEVAGELFF; CDR3nt: TGTGCCAGCAGCTTGGTCGAGGTGGCCGGGGAGCTGTTTTTT
j_gene: TRBJ2-5; v_gene: TRBV27; abundance: NA; d_gene: NA; CDR3aa: CASRTEHRGTQYF; CDR3nt: TGTGCCAGCAGGACAGAGCACCGGGGGACCCAGTACTTC
j_gene: TRBJ1-3; v_gene: TRBV5-1; abundance: NA; d_gene: TRBD1; CDR3aa: CASSPRTGYTAGNTIYF; CDR3nt: TGCGCCAGCAGCCCTCGGACAGGGTATACTGCTGGAAACACCATATATTTT
j_gene: TRBJ1-3; v_gene: TRBV11-2; abundance: once; d_gene: TRBD1; CDR3aa: CASSLYTGVGNTIYF; CDR3nt: TGTGCCAGCAGCTTATATACAGGGGTCGGAAACACCATATATTTT
j_gene: TRBJ2-1; v_gene: TRBV11-1; abundance: NA; d_gene: TRBD2; CDR3aa: CASSSLAASYNEQFF; CDR3nt: TGTGCCAGCAGCTCGCTAGCGGCGTCCTACAATGAGCAGTTCTTC
j_gene: TRBJ2-3; v_gene: TRBV5-1; abundance: NA; d_gene: TRBD2; CDR3aa: CASSLGVSGRAKDTQYF; CDR3nt: TGCGCCAGCAGCTTGGGTGTGAGCGGGAGGGCTAAAGATACGCAGTATTTT
j_gene: TRBJ1-2; v_gene: TRBV2; abundance: NA; d_gene: NA; CDR3aa: CASLNQGSRLYGYTF; CDR3nt: TGTGCCAGCCTGAATCAGGGATCCCGGCTATATGGCTACACCTTC
j_gene: TRBJ1-4; v_gene: TRBV28; abundance: NA; d_gene: NA; CDR3aa: CASSSPRGGPVGEKLFF; CDR3nt: TGTGCCAGCAGTTCCCCTCGGGGAGGCCCGGTTGGTGAAAAACTGTTTTTT
j_gene: TRBJ2-3; v_gene: TRBV9; abundance: NA; d_gene: NA; CDR3aa: CASSVVGESDTQYF; CDR3nt: TGTGCCAGCAGCGTAGTGGGGGAATCAGATACGCAGTATTTT
j_gene: TRBJ2-7; v_gene: TRBV9; abundance: NA; d_gene: TRBD2; CDR3aa: CASSAKREGEQYF; CDR3nt: TGTGCCAGCAGCGCTAAGCGGGAAGGGGAGCAGTACTTC
j_gene: TRBJ1-2; v_gene: TRBV7-9; abundance: NA; d_gene: NA; CDR3aa: CASSLARDFGYTF; CDR3nt: TGTGCCAGCAGCTTAGCCAGGGATTTTGGCTACACCTTC
j_gene: TRBJ2-3; v_gene: TRBV6-1; abundance: NA; d_gene: NA; CDR3aa: CASSEAWLDTQYF; CDR3nt: TGTGCCAGCAGTGAAGCATGGCTAGATACGCAGTATTTT
j_gene: TRBJ1-2; v_gene: TRBV14; abundance: NA; d_gene: NA; CDR3aa: CASSPRTAQYGYTF; CDR3nt: TGTGCCAGCAGCCCCCGGACAGCCCAATATGGCTACACCTTC
j_gene: TRBJ1-2; v_gene: TRBV4-1; abundance: once; d_gene: NA; CDR3aa: CASSQDGVAYGYTF; CDR3nt: TGCGCCAGCAGCCAAGACGGGGTGGCCTATGGCTACACCTTC
j_gene: TRBJ1-2; v_gene: TRBV4-2; abundance: NA; d_gene: TRBD1; CDR3aa: CASSPIDRASGGYTF; CDR3nt: TGTGCCAGCAGCCCGATCGACAGGGCAAGTGGGGGCTACACCTTC
j_gene: TRBJ2-3; v_gene: TRBV5-1; abundance: NA; d_gene: TRBD1; CDR3aa: CASTMTIGQGTDTQYF; CDR3nt: TGCGCCAGCACCATGACTATAGGACAGGGCACAGATACGCAGTATTTT
j_gene: TRBJ1-2; v_gene: TRBV18; abundance: NA; d_gene: NA; CDR3aa: CASSPINAIVADPNYGYTF; CDR3nt: TGTGCCAGCTCACCAATAAATGCGATAGTGGCGGATCCTAACTATGGCTACACCTTC